Sequencing of this T cell receptor (beta chain) was carried out in a study of T-cell reconstitution after alpha-beta-depleted transplantation in children. This clonotype was detected a few times. Using unique molecular identifiers, the investigators prepared the TCRbeta library. TCRdb reprocessed the PCR reads via MiXCR and lists one record per CDR3 protein. The sample consists of a few hundred thousand distinct CDR3 sequences, 25% to 30% of them appearing once. This CDR3 comprises 15 residues. Trimming left V 2 bases short and J 1 base short, with 13 bases between. Germline V lookup: CDR1 DFQATT, CDR2 SNEGSKA (reference sequence).

This chain links TRBV20-1 with TRBJ2-3; D is tentatively TRBD1 or TRBD2 (5 bases each). Source: PBMCs, taken before TCRalphabeta/CD19-depleted stem cell transplant. The clonotype was recovered from a boy less than two years old with Wiskott-Aldrich syndrome, due to receive a stem cell transplant. For the CDR3, the DNA is TGCAGTGCTAGACCGGGGCCTGAGGGCACAGATACGCAGTATTTT. This encodes CSARPGPEGTDTQYF.